A selection of T cell receptor beta chains follows, all from one sample in a study of glioma-infiltrating T cells after dendritic cell vaccination. Using immunoSEQ multiplex PCR, the repertoire was profiled, and TCRdb retains in-frame clones only, with some absent. The data show about 38,000 clones, about 80% seen once. Sequenced here: blood, sampled before dendritic cell vaccination. The receptors were gathered from a human donor with glioblastoma. The CDR3 runs from the conserved cysteine through the conserved F or W. D genes are given only for firm matches. Clone size is given for some rows only: seen once, a few or many times, or a class if the clone is expanded.

j_call v_call clone_size d_call cdr3_aa cdr3_nt
TRBJ2-7 TRBV5-5 NA TRBD2 CASTPRAGGTYEQYF TGTGCCAGCACCCCCCGGGCGGGGGGGACCTACGAGCAGTACTTC
TRBJ1-5 TRBV19 NA TRBD1 CASSLRTGGNQPQHF TGTGCCAGTAGTCTCCGGACAGGGGGGAATCAGCCCCAGCATTTT
TRBJ1-5 TRBV7-2 NA TRBD1 CASSSDRINQPQHF TGTGCCAGCAGCTCGGACAGGATCAATCAGCCCCAGCATTTT
TRBJ2-2 TRBV5-4 NA NA CASSLGGGGGTGELFF TGTGCCAGCAGCCTCGGAGGGGGGGGCGGCACCGGGGAGCTGTTTTTT
TRBJ1-6 TRBV19 few NA CASKEGSSNNSPLHF TGTGCCAGTAAAGAGGGTTCGAGTAATAATTCACCCCTCCACTTT
TRBJ2-7 TRBV7-2 NA TRBD2 CASSLAISGGDEQYF TGTGCCAGCAGCTTAGCTATTAGCGGGGGCGACGAGCAGTACTTC
TRBJ1-1 TRBV9 NA NA CASSVPGGKAFF TGTGCCAGCAGCGTACCGGGGGGTAAAGCTTTCTTT
TRBJ2-2 TRBV7-9 once TRBD1 CASSPKTGENTGELFF TGTGCCAGCAGCCCCAAGACAGGGGAAAACACCGGGGAGCTGTTTTTT
TRBJ2-7 TRBV4-3 NA TRBD1 CASSQLTGTYEQYF TGCGCCAGCAGCCAACTGACAGGGACCTACGAGCAGTACTTC
TRBJ2-7 TRBV19 NA TRBD1 CASSPGQGIFEQYF TGTGCCAGTAGCCCGGGACAGGGTATATTTGAGCAGTACTTC
TRBJ2-7 TRBV5-8 NA NA CASRTRKGAYEQYF TGTGCCAGCAGGACGCGGAAAGGGGCCTACGAGCAGTACTTC
TRBJ2-7 TRBV2 NA NA CASGKHPRVGDEQYF TGTGCCAGCGGAAAGCATCCCAGGGTAGGCGACGAGCAGTACTTC
TRBJ1-1 TRBV7-2 NA NA CASSLSGYEAFF TGTGCCAGCAGCTTATCAGGTTATGAAGCTTTCTTT
TRBJ1-5 TRBV4-2 NA TRBD1 CASSTGSMGQYQPQHF TGTGCCAGCAGCACCGGGTCGATGGGACAGTATCAGCCCCAGCATTTT
TRBJ1-1 TRBV11-3 NA NA CASSHREPPEAFF TGTGCCAGCAGCCACCGGGAGCCTCCTGAAGCTTTCTTT
TRBJ2-3 TRBV5-6 NA NA CASSLDPTTDTQYF TGTGCCAGCAGCTTGGACCCTACCACAGATACGCAGTATTTT
TRBJ2-1 TRBV27 NA NA CASSRTQVGTEQFF TGTGCCAGCAGCCGGACTCAAGTTGGTACTGAGCAGTTCTTC
TRBJ2-7 TRBV19 once TRBD1 CASSMDRTGEPYEQYF TGTGCCAGTAGTATGGATCGGACAGGTGAACCCTACGAGCAGTACTTC
TRBJ2-3 TRBV2 once TRBD2 CASSPYGGGGADTQYF TGTGCCAGCAGTCCCTACGGTGGCGGGGGGGCAGATACGCAGTATTTT
TRBJ2-1 TRBV29-1 NA NA CSVGGLANNEQFF TGCAGCGTTGGGGGACTGGCGAACAATGAGCAGTTCTTC
TRBJ2-2 TRBV7-2 once TRBD2 CASSLGIAGAYTGELFF TGTGCCAGCAGCTTAGGGATAGCGGGGGCCTACACCGGGGAGCTGTTTTTT
TRBJ2-7 TRBV28 NA TRBD2 CASGDWAGGAYEQYF TGTGCCAGCGGAGACTGGGCGGGGGGAGCCTACGAGCAGTACTTC